The T cell receptor beta chain under discussion was sequenced for a study of identical twins. Using its own MiXCR run on the 5' RACE reads, TCRdb lists one record per CDR3 protein. Of around 510,000 distinct CDR3 sequences listed, roughly an eighth are singletons. Findings of the study overall: The models gave estimates that fell short of the out-of-frame TCR alpha sharing seen in monozygotic twins. Cord blood beta clonotypes that were abundant carried fewer insertions, and memory repertoires showed no such trend.

Trimming pared 2 bases from V and 5 bases from J, leaving 13 bases between. Germline V gene lookup returns CDR1 MDHEN and CDR2 SYDVKM. The CDR3 consists of 14 residues. In this sample, this clonotype turned up many times. As yet, its antigen is unknown. The data were also submitted as part of a second study, on yellow fever vaccine responses in identical twins. That source adds: Twins reportedly showed a vaccine T cell response that seemed partly convergent and partly personalized.

The chain combines TRBV28 with TRBJ2-7; D could derive from TRBD1 or TRBD2 (6 bases each). The receptor was isolated from a woman in her late teens or twenties in good health. The sample consisted of CD4+ T cells sorted from blood. The DNA of the CDR3 is TGTGCCAGCAGTTTAGGGGGGCCGCGGCACGAGCAGTACTTC. Its protein product is CASSLGGPRHEQYF.